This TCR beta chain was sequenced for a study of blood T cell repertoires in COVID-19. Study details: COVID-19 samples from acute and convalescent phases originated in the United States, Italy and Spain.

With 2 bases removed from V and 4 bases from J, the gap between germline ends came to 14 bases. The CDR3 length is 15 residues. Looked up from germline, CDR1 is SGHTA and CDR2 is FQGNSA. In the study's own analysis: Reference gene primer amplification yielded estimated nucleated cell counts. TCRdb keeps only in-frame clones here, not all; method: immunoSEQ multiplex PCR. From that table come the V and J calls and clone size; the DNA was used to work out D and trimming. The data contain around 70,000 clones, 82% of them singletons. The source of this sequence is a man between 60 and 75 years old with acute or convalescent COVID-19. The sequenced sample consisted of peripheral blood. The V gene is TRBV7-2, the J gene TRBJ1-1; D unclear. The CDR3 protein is CASSLTPGGRTEAFF. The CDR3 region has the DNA TGTGCCAGCAGCTTAACTCCCGGCGGGCGCACTGAAGCTTTCTTT.